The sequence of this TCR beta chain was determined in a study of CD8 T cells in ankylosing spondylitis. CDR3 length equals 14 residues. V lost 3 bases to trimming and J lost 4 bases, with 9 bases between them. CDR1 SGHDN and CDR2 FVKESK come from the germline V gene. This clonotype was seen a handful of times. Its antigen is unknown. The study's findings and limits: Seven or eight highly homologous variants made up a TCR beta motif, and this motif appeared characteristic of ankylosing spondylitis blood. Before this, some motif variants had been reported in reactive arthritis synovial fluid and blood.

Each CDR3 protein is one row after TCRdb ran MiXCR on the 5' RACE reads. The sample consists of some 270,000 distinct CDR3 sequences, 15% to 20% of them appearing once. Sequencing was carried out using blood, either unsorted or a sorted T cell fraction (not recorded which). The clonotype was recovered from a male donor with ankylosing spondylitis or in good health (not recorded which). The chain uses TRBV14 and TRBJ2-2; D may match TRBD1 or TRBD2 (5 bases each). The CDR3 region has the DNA TGTGCCAGCAGCCACCGGGACGGCACCGGGGAGCTGTTTTTT. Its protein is CASSHRDGTGELFF.